The present entry profiles one TCR beta chain with its context. The antigen it recognizes is unknown. Qualities for individual bases were not recorded, and no much larger clone is one base off. This sample also contains other DNA sequences that code for the same CDR3. Cut back by 6 bases and 4 bases, the V and J ends lie 7 bases apart. From a lookup of the germline V gene, CDR1 and CDR2 are MDHEN and SYDVKM. Reading from cysteine to phenylalanine, the CDR3 counts 11 amino acids. The entry retains the CDR3 DNA only, 33 bases that are in frame from base 1. This specimen belongs to a study of shared clonotypes between healthy human individuals (TCRdb year 2020). In the study overall: The cohort comprised a couple of women and a few men aged 18 to 49 years. For each donor, CD4 naive and CD4 memory were each given three plates, CD8 naive was given two plates, and CD8 memory was given one plate. To estimate repertoire size and how much clonotype sharing occurs between individuals, the study deeply sequenced the blood TCR repertoires of five healthy adults. Different laboratories and diverse techniques were used to prepare libraries and sequence TCR repertoires, to increase sequencing depth and limit assay-specific biases. Each donor's leukapheresis produced roughly between about 0.9 and 9.5 billion PBMCs.

Overall study results and their limits: Even with the large sequencing depth, rarefaction of the sorted-subset datasets indicated that sequencing was incomplete. Because the study included only a small number of donors, the genetic and exposure-history diversity represented was limited. Larger estimated clonotype richness was generally found for naive subsets than for memory subsets. Across a few donors, roughly 5.1% of naive CD4, 3% to 3.5% of naive CD8, under 2.5% of memory CD4, and approximately 0.4% of memory CD8 clonotypes were shared. Pairwise subsampling led to the expectation that sequencing depth would affect the degree of clonotype sharing among donors. Compared with non-shared clonotypes, the clonotypes found in all four sorted-subset donors had higher generation probabilities. Sampling was limited to blood, and TCR repertoires in tissue likely differ from TCR repertoires in blood.

TCR CDR3 regions were amplified from genomic DNA by multiplex PCR using the deep immunoSEQ assay. Extracted genomic DNA from each cell subset was distributed evenly across all wells of several immunoSEQ 96-well plates, and each plate was treated as a replicate. For sorted subsets, approximately 190 ng genomic DNA, equal to 25,000 to 35,000 T cell genomes, was loaded into each replicate PCR. Purified libraries were measured with a Qubit 3.0 fluorometer, size-checked on a Bioanalyzer 2100, and measured again with the KAPA Library Quantification kit. Every immunoSEQ 96-well plate was sequenced on a dedicated single-read 150-cycle Illumina NextSeq 550 flow cell. The authors processed their data as follows. The immunoSEQ output contained only junctional sequences without quality scores, so filtering could not match that applied to full-length reads. Sequences were annotated with PyIR, a Python wrapper for IgBLAST v1.9, using IMGT germline references to assign V/J genes and CDR3. Reads were removed for weak V/J assignments (E-value above 1e-6), missing CDR3, stop codons, out-of-frame junctions, or ambiguous translated residues. V3J clonotypes were defined as sequences sharing an identical inferred V gene, J gene, and CDR3 amino acid sequence. To compute the percentage overlap between repertoires, the number of shared unique clonotypes was divided by the size of the smaller repertoire. Richness of each repertoire was evaluated using RTK rarefaction, the Chao1 estimator, and Recon v2.1 estimates of unobserved clonotypes. Generation probabilities for all TCRbeta clonotypes obtained by the gDNA method from several donors were computed using OLGA. The immuneACCESS repertoire file appears here via TCRdb, limited to in-frame rearrangements. These files lack a portion of the clones; in checked studies, under half of the deficit traces to unresolved V genes, and the cause of the others is not known. V and J calls and clone size follow that table, whereas D and trimming were derived from the DNA. The sample data list roughly 2,300,000 clones, and roughly 92% of these were observed just once. The top ten hold roughly 0.34% of the sample.

Donors were healthy HIV-negative adults with no recently reported acute infections or vaccinations. Every donor was a Caucasian adult living in Nashville, Tennessee, USA. Magnetic negative selection was used to enrich CD4+ T cells, after which naive cells were positively selected on CD45RA and the negative fraction became the memory subset. After blood collection by leukapheresis, PBMCs were isolated using Ficoll-Histopaque density gradient centrifugation and then cryopreserved in the vapor phase of liquid nitrogen. Purity and quantity of every magnetically sorted T cell population were checked by analytical flow cytometry. Genomic DNA was isolated from each sorted fraction and quantified by UV absorbance on a Nanodrop 2000c.

Recombination linked TRBV28 to TRBJ2-7, with the D gene not confidently named. The sample comprised naive CD4+ T cells from PBMCs. In light of the paper, this sample's cell subset or site label describes: CD45RA+ positively selected. The receptor comes from a man in his late teens or twenties in good health. Some clones in this sample may be carry-over from other donors' samples. The CDR3 amino acid sequence is: CASSPHYEQYF. DNA sequence: TGTGCCAGCAGCCCCCATTACGAGCAGTACTTC.